These 24 T cell receptor beta chains were all obtained from the same sample, sequenced in a study of CD8+ T cells in alopecia areata. Documented treatment: oral pan-JAK inhibitor, 5-10 mg twice daily. Extraction and reverse transcription of RNA yielded cDNA as the sequencing template. The method was immunoSEQ multiplex PCR; TCRdb's version includes in-frame clones alone and lacks a portion of them. The sample includes under 200,000 clones, about 60% of them seen just once. The sequencing used CD4+ T cells sorted from blood, collected at week 24, from a patient treated with tofacitinib. The source of these receptors is a human donor with alopecia areata.

The genes are TRBV15 and TRBJ1-5; TRBD1 agrees at 7 bases. CDR1 is LNHNV, CDR2 YYDKDF, per germline (reference sequence). V shed 0 bases and J 7 bases; nucleotides not matched to a gene: 6. This CDR3 spans 15 amino acids. This chain's CDR3 is CATSRDEGAVQPQHF. Written as DNA, the CDR3 is TGTGCCACCAGCAGAGATGAGGGGGCAGTCCAGCCCCAGCATTTT.

A note on this clone: The junction does not match germline at one end; this may be a read error. This sequence joins TRBV5-1 and TRBJ2-3, with 13 nucleotides matching TRBD2. The length of the CDR3 is 15 residues. Looked up from germline, CDR1 is SGHRS and CDR2 is YFSETQ. CDR3 nucleotides: TGCGCCAGCAGCTGGGGACTAGCGGGGCTAGATACGCAGAATTTT. Encoded protein: CASSWGLAGLDTQNF.

The chain's CDR3 is CASSVVPGTDTQYF. CDR3 DNA sequence: TGTGCCAGCAGCGTAGTTCCAGGGACAGATACGCAGTATTTT. The chain is built from TRBV9 and TRBJ2-3; the D gene is possibly TRBD1 (5 bases). CDR3 length: 14 residues. Germline CDR1 SGDLS, CDR2 YYNGEE. V was clipped by 0 bases and J by 3 bases, with 8 bases between them. The entire variable domain, with the rest obtained from reference TRBV9 and TRBJ2-3, is as follows: DSGVTQTPKHLITATGQRVTLRCSPRSGDLSVYWYQQSLDQGLQFLIQYYNGEERAKGNILERFSAQQFPDLHSELNLSSLELGDSALYFCASSVVPGTDTQYFGPGTRLTVL.

This clone has only a few counts. The conserved phenylalanine or tryptophan is not found at the CDR3 terminus, so this likely reflects a read error. No DNA is shown, since the ends of the CDR3 on it are uncertain; the CDR3 is the one TCRdb lists. The chain recombines TRBV6-6 with TRBJ1-2. Germline V lookup: CDR1 MNHNY, CDR2 SVGAGI (reference sequence). Termini included, the CDR3 measures 13 amino acids. CDR3 region: CASQGGGLGSLSV.

The chain has TRBV6-1 and TRBJ1-1, with D perhaps matching TRBD1 (6 bases). The CDR3 has 12 amino acids. The germline CDR1 and CDR2 sequences are MNHNS and SASEGT. Trimming left V 3 bases short and J 5 bases short, with 7 bases between. CDR3 residues: CASSETGTEAFF. The CDR3 DNA reads TGTGCCAGCAGTGAGACAGGAACTGAAGCTTTCTTT.

The chain employs TRBV30 and TRBJ1-3; D is perhaps TRBD1 (5 bases). Germline V gene data show CDR1 as GTSNPN and CDR2 as SVGIG (reference sequence). The CDR3 totals 13 residues. V dropped 5 bases and J dropped 4 bases, with 12 bases sitting between them. The CDR3 is CAWDQGGGNTIYF. CDR3 DNA sequence: TGTGCCTGGGACCAGGGCGGAGGAAACACCATATATTTT.

This chain connects TRBV6-6 to TRBJ2-3; 9 nucleotides align to TRBD2. Germline-derived CDR1 and CDR2 are MNHNY and SVGAGI (reference sequence). V trimming: 8 bases; J trimming: 5 bases; junction bases outside the gene matches: 11. CDR3 size: 15 residues. Here the CDR3 reads CASATPAGGQDTQYF. The DNA for the CDR3 is TGTGCCAGCGCGACCCCTGCGGGGGGGCAAGATACGCAGTATTTT.

The V and J genes are TRBV2 and TRBJ2-7, with 8 bases fitting TRBD1. CDR3 size: 14 residues. Germline CDR1 SNHLY, CDR2 FYNNEI. J gave up 1 base and V 2 bases, and 1 base lay outside the gene matches. The CDR3, as DNA: TGTGCCAGCAGTGAAAACAGGGGGTCCTACGAGCAGTACTTC. Translation gives CASSENRGSYEQYF.

The genes are TRBV11-2 and TRBJ2-7; D gene uncertain. This CDR3 contains 14 residues. Germline CDR1 SGHAT, CDR2 FQNNGV. V gave up 0 bases and J gave up 3 bases, with 9 bases separating them. The CDR3 DNA is TGTGCCAGCAGCTTAGACTCTGTGATCTACGAGCAGTACTTC. Translating it yields CASSLDSVIYEQYF.

The genes are TRBV30 and TRBJ1-1; TRBD1 matches at 7 bases. CDR3 length equals 15 residues. Germline V gives CDR1 GTSNPN, CDR2 SVGIG (reference sequence). V was clipped by 4 bases and J by 1 base; unmatched bases: 9. DNA for the CDR3: TGTGCCTGGAACAGACAGGGCTTGGGGAACACTGAAGCTTTCTTT. Its translation is CAWNRQGLGNTEAFF.

The CDR3 coding sequence is TGTGCCAGCAGTTTGACAGTAAACTATGGCTACACCTTC. Protein: CASSLTVNYGYTF. The chain carries TRBV6-5 and TRBJ1-2; the D gene is possibly TRBD1 (5 bases). V was shortened by 4 bases and J by 2 bases, with 8 bases between the two germline ends. Germline CDR1 is MNHEY and CDR2 is SVGAGI. CDR3 length: 13 amino acids.

The chain combines TRBV9 with TRBJ2-5; D is possibly TRBD2 (5 bases). The germline gives CDR1 SGDLS, CDR2 YYNGEE. The V end was cut by 3 bases, the J end by 2 bases, with 14 bases between. CDR3 size: 15 residues. CDR3 in DNA: TGTGCCAGCAGCGCAGTCGCGACGGGGCAAGAGACCCAGTACTTC. This codes for CASSAVATGQETQYF. Looking up the rest from reference TRBV9 and TRBJ2-5 gives the full variable domain: DSGVTQTPKHLITATGQRVTLRCSPRSGDLSVYWYQQSLDQGLQFLIQYYNGEERAKGNILERFSAQQFPDLHSELNLSSLELGDSALYFCASSAVATGQETQYFGPGTRLLVL.

The chain has TRBV5-1 and TRBJ1-1; D is unclear. V lost 1 base and J 2 bases, leaving 12 bases between the germline ends. Germline values: CDR1 SGHRS, CDR2 YFSETQ. The CDR3 has 15 amino acids. CDR3 residues: CASSLSPGRNTEAFF. The CDR3 DNA reads as TGCGCCAGCAGCTTGTCTCCGGGGAGAAACACTGAAGCTTTCTTT.

This clone was observed a few times. The rearrangement uses TRBV6-5 and TRBJ2-7; D is unresolved. V lost 3 bases to trimming and J lost 3 bases, with 9 bases between them. Germline CDR1 MNHEY, CDR2 SVGAGI. This CDR3 is 13 amino acids long. The CDR3 DNA reads TGTGCCAGCAGTTATGGGCAGGTCTACGAGCAGTACTTC. It specifies CASSYGQVYEQYF.

The CDR3 DNA follows: TGCAGCGCAGCAGAGGGGGCCGCTAATGAAAAACTGTTTTTT. Residues: CSAAEGAANEKLFF. The J gene is TRBJ1-4, the V gene TRBV29-1; TRBD1 aligns across 7 bases. This CDR3 has 14 residues. Germline values: CDR1 SQVTM, CDR2 ANQGSEA. Trimming at V came to 7 bases and at J to 3 bases, leaving 8 bases not matched to a gene.

The chain links TRBV6-6 to TRBJ1-5, with no clear D. The CDR3 has 11 amino acids. The V end lost 6 bases, the J end lost 9 bases, and 9 bases lay between the germline ends. Germline CDR1 MNHNY, CDR2 SVGAGI (reference sequence). The CDR3: CASSSKGPQHF. CDR3 DNA: TGTGCCAGCAGCAGCAAGGGGCCCCAGCATTTT.

This clone was detected a few times. The chain uses TRBV29-1 and TRBJ2-5; D gene uncertain. V shed 3 bases and J shed 9 bases, with 14 bases lying between them. Per germline, CDR1 SQVTM and CDR2 ANQGSEA. The CDR3 totals 12 residues. The CDR3 region has the DNA TGCAGCGTTGAGACCGGGCCTAGGGCCCAGTACTTC. This encodes CSVETGPRAQYF.

The chain joins TRBV5-6 to TRBJ2-7; D is possibly TRBD1 (6 bases). The V and J ends lost 4 bases and 5 bases respectively, with 19 bases between them. Germline V CDR1 and CDR2: SGHDT, YYEEEE. CDR3 length: 15 residues. CDR3 protein: CASSLGQITGDEQYF. The CDR3 bases are TGTGCCAGCAGCCTCGGACAGATAACGGGTGACGAGCAGTACTTC.

The chain carries TRBV5-6 and TRBJ2-1; TRBD1 is a possible D gene (7 bases). Germline CDR1 is SGHDT and CDR2 is YYEEEE. V was trimmed by 5 bases and J by 3 bases, leaving 18 bases between them. The CDR3 sequence is 16 residues long. CDR3 bases: TGTGCCAGCAGACCCAATGCGGGACAGAACTACAATGAGCAGTTCTTC. It yields the protein CASRPNAGQNYNEQFF. Full variable domain (outside the CDR3, taken from reference TRBV5-6 and TRBJ2-1): DAGVTQSPTHLIKTRGQQVTLRCSPKSGHDTVSWYQQALGQGPQFIFQYYEEEERQRGNFPDRFSGHQFPNYSSELNVNALLLGDSALYLCASRPNAGQNYNEQFFGPGTRLTVL.

In this sample, this clone turned up once. The gene calls are TRBV4-2 and TRBJ1-1, with D unresolved. The CDR3 loop spans 13 amino acids. V lost 0 bases, J lost 3 bases, and 5 bases lay in between. Germline V gives CDR1 LGHNA, CDR2 YNFKEQ. The CDR3: CASSQDGDTEAFF. DNA for the CDR3: TGTGCCAGCAGCCAAGATGGAGACACTGAAGCTTTCTTT.

This clone has a single count. The chain joins TRBV6-1 to TRBJ2-7; possibly TRBD1 for D (5 bases). The CDR3 is made up of 14 amino acids. The germline V gene encodes CDR1 MNHNS and CDR2 SASEGT. The V and J ends lost 5 bases and 4 bases respectively, with 15 bases between them. As DNA, the CDR3 is TGTGCCAGCAGTTCGGACAATATGGGTTACGAGCAGTACTTC. It translates to CASSSDNMGYEQYF.

The rearrangement links TRBV4-1 to TRBJ2-1, with 12 bases identical to TRBD2. V shed 4 bases, J shed 9 bases, and the junction held 7 bases outside the gene matches. Germline V gene lookup returns CDR1 MGHRA and CDR2 YSYEKL. CDR3 length equals 15 residues. The CDR3 spells CASSLGLAGRGEQFF. The CDR3 DNA reads as TGCGCCAGCAGCCTCGGACTAGCGGGGAGAGGTGAGCAGTTCTTC.

This clone has more than one count but fewer than ten. The chain employs TRBV19 and TRBJ2-3; D call uncertain. Deletions cut 6 bases from V and 2 bases from J, with 12 bases between. This CDR3 comprises 14 residues. Germline assignment: CDR1 LNHDA and CDR2 SQIVND (reference sequence). The DNA for the CDR3 is TGTGCCAGTAGGGACGGTGGTCACACAGATACGCAGTATTTT. As protein: CASRDGGHTDTQYF.

This chain connects TRBV5-6 to TRBJ2-5, with 9 nucleotides matching TRBD1. This CDR3 is built from 16 residues. Unmatched junction bases numbered 8, after V lost 0 bases and J lost 5 bases. CDR1 SGHDT and CDR2 YYEEEE come from the germline V gene. The CDR3 DNA reads as TGTGCCAGCAGCTTGGCCGGGACAGGGTCGGTGGAGACCCAGTACTTC. Its translation is CASSLAGTGSVETQYF. Full variable domain (outside the CDR3, taken from reference TRBV5-6 and TRBJ2-5): DAGVTQSPTHLIKTRGQQVTLRCSPKSGHDTVSWYQQALGQGPQFIFQYYEEEERQRGNFPDRFSGHQFPNYSSELNVNALLLGDSALYLCASSLAGTGSVETQYFGPGTRLLVL.